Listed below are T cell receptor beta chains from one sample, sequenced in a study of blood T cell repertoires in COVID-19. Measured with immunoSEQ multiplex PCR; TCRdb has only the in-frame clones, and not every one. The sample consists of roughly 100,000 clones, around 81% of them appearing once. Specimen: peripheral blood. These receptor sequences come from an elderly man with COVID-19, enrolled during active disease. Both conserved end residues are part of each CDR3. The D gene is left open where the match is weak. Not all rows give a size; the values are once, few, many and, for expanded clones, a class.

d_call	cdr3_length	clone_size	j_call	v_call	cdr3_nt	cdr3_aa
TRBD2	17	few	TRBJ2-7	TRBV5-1	TGCGCCAGCAGCTTGACCCTAGCGGGGGACCCCCTCTACGAGCAGTACTTC	CASSLTLAGDPLYEQYF
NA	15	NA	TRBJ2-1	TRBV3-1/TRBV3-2	TGTGCCAGCAGCCAAGAGCATGCGGCTTTGTATGAGCAGTTCTTC	CASSQEHAALYEQFF
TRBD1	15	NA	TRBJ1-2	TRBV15	TGTGCCACCAGCAGCCCGGACAGGCAATTCTATGGCTACACCTTC	CATSSPDRQFYGYTF
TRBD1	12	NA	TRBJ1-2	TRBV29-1	TGCAGCGTTAAGGACAGGGATTATGGCTACACCTTC	CSVKDRDYGYTF
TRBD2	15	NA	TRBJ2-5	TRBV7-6	TGTGCCAGCAGCTTGGGACTAGCGGGAGGAGAGACCCAGTACTTC	CASSLGLAGGETQYF
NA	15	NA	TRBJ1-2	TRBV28	TGTGCCAGCAGTACTATGGGGGGGCTCGGCTATGGCTACACCTTC	CASSTMGGLGYGYTF
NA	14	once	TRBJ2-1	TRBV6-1	TGTGCCAGCAGTGAAAGGGGGTCCTACAATGAGCAGTTCTTC	CASSERGSYNEQFF
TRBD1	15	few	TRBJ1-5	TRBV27	TGTGCCAGCAGTCCCGGGACAGGCTTCCGTCAGCCCCAGCATTTT	CASSPGTGFRQPQHF
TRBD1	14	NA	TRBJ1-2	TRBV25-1	TGTGCCAGCAGCGAATCAGGGGGCCCCTATGGCTACACCTTC	CASSESGGPYGYTF
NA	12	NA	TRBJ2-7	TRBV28	TGTGCCAGCACCCTTAGCGGTTACGAGCAGTACTTC	CASTLSGYEQYF
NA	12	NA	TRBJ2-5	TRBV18	TGTGCCAGCTATGCAGGGGAGGAGACCCAGTACTTC	CASYAGEETQYF
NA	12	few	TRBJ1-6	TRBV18	TGTGCCAGCTCAACCGGTGATTCACCCCTCCACTTT	CASSTGDSPLHF